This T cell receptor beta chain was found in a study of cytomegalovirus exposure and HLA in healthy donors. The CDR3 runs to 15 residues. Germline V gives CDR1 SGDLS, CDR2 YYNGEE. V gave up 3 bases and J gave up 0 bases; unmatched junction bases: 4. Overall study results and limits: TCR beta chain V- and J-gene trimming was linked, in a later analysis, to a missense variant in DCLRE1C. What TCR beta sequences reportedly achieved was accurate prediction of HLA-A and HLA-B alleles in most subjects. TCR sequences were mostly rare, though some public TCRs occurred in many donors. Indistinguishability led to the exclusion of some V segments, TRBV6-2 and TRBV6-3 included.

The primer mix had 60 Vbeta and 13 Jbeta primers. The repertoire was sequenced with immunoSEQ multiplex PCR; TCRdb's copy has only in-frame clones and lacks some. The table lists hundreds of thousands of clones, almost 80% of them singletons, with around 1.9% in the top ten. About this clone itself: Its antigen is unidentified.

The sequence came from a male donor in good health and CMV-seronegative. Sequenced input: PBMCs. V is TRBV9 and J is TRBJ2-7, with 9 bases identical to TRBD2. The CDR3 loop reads CASSASGASSYEQYF. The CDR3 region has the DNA TGTGCCAGCAGCGCTAGCGGGGCGAGCTCCTACGAGCAGTACTTC.